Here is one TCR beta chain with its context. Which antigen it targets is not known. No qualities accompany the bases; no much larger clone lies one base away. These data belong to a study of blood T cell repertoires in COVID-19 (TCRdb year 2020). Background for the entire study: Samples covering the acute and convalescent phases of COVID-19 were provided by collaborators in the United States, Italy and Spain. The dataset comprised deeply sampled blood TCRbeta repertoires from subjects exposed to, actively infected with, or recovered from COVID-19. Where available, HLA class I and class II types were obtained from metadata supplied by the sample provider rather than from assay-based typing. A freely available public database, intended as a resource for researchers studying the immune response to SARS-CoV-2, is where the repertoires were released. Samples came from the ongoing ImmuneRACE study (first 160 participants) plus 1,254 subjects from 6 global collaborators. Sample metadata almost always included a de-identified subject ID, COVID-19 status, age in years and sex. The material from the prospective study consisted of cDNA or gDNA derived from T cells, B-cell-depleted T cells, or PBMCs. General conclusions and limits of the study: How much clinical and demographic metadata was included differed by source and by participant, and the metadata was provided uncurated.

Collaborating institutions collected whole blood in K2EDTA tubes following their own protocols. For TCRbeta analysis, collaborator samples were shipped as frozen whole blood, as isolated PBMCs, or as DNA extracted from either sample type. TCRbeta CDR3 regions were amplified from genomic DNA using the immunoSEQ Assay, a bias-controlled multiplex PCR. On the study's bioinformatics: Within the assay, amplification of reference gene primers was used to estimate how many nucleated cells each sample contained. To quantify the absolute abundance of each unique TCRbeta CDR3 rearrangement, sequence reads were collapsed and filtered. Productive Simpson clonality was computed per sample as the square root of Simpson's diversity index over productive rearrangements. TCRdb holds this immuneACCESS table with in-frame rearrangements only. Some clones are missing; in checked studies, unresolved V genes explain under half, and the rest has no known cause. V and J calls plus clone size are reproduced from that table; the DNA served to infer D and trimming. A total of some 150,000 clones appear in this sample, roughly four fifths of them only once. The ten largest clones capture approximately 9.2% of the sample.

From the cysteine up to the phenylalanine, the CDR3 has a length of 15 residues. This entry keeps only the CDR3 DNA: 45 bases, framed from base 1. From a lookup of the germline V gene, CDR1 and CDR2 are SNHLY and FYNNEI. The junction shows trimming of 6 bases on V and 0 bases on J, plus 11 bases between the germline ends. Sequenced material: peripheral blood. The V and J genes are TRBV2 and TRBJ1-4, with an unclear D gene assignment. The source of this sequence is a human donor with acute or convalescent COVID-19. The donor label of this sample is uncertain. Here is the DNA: TGTGCCAGCAGGGGAGGCGTTGCAACTAATGAAAAACTGTTTTTT. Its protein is CASRGGVATNEKLFF.